The 29 T cell receptor beta chains below all came from one sample that was sequenced in a study of T cell changes during pregnancy in multiple sclerosis. TCRdb keeps only in-frame clones here, not all; method: immunoSEQ multiplex PCR. This sample has about 94,000 clones, with about 94% found just once. Sequencing was performed on peripheral blood, taken in the third trimester of pregnancy. These receptors were collected from a female donor with multiple sclerosis, enrolled in a pregnancy study.

This rearrangement joins TRBV29-1 to TRBJ2-5; possible D gene TRBD2, 6 bases. V lost 5 bases and J 1 base, leaving 11 bases between the germline ends. Germline-derived CDR1 and CDR2 are SQVTM and ANQGSEA. The CDR3 length is 13 residues. This chain's CDR3 is CSVRTGLQETQYF. CDR3 DNA sequence: TGCAGCGTTCGGACGGGACTCCAAGAGACCCAGTACTTC.

The rearrangement joins TRBV7-8 to TRBJ2-3; TRBD2 matches 7 bases. In germline, CDR1 is SGHVS, CDR2 FQNEAQ. V was pared by 5 bases and J by 0 bases, with 11 bases of the junction left unmatched. This CDR3 has 17 amino acids. The CDR3 sequence: CASSPRAAGFSTDTQYF. In nucleotides, the CDR3 is TGTGCCAGCAGCCCCCGGGCAGCGGGGTTTAGCACAGATACGCAGTATTTT.

The chain has TRBV28 and TRBJ2-1; D perhaps matches TRBD2 (6 bases). Trimming removed 7 bases at V and 0 bases at J, with 16 bases between. This CDR3 comprises 16 residues. Germline CDR1 and CDR2: MDHEN and SYDVKM. The CDR3 bases are TGTGCCAGCATTCCGCCCGGCGGGACCTCCTACAATGAGCAGTTCTTC. Residues: CASIPPGGTSYNEQFF.

This clone was detected only a few times. The rearrangement links TRBV9 to TRBJ1-1; TRBD1 agrees at 8 bases. V gave up 3 bases and J gave up 7 bases; unmatched junction bases: 14. CDR3 length: 16 residues. Looked up from germline, CDR1 is SGDLS and CDR2 is YYNGEE. The CDR3, as DNA: TGTGCCAGCAGCGGGCTAGAACAGGGGGTTCTGGGTGAAGCTTTCTTT. This codes for CASSGLEQGVLGEAFF. Together with reference TRBV9 and TRBJ1-1, the CDR3 gives the full variable domain: DSGVTQTPKHLITATGQRVTLRCSPRSGDLSVYWYQQSLDQGLQFLIQYYNGEERAKGNILERFSAQQFPDLHSELNLSSLELGDSALYFCASSGLEQGVLGEAFFGQGTRLTVV.

The chain couples TRBV5-6 to TRBJ1-5, with D uncertain. The CDR3 consists of 15 residues. V was trimmed by 0 bases and J by 4 bases, leaving 11 bases between them. Germline-derived CDR1 and CDR2 are SGHDT and YYEEEE. In DNA form, the CDR3 reads TGTGCCAGCAGCTTGGGCTTTTCGGGAAATCAGCCCCAGCATTTT. Translating gives CASSLGFSGNQPQHF.

This chain joins TRBV6-5 and TRBJ2-7; TRBD2 aligns across 8 bases. CDR1 is MNHEY and CDR2 is SVGAGI in the germline V gene. This CDR3 is 15 amino acids long. The J segment lost 1 base and the V segment lost 4 bases, leaving 6 bases of the junction unmatched. CDR3 sequence: CASSFGTSGSYEQYF. The CDR3 coding sequence is TGTGCCAGCAGTTTCGGGACTAGTGGGTCCTACGAGCAGTACTTC.

The chain uses TRBV4-2 and TRBJ2-7; 11 bases fit TRBD2. This CDR3 is built from 16 residues. CDR1 and CDR2 from the germline V gene are LGHNA and YNFKEQ. With V trimmed by 0 bases and J by 3 bases, 4 bases remained unmatched. The CDR3 loop is CASSQERGTSGYEQYF. CDR3 bases: TGTGCCAGCAGCCAAGAACGGGGGACTAGCGGCTACGAGCAGTACTTC.

This chain uses TRBV5-6 with TRBJ2-5; 9 bases match TRBD2. The V and J ends lost 6 bases and 2 bases, in that order; junction bases with no gene match: 14. The CDR3 has 17 amino acids. From germline, CDR1 is SGHDT and CDR2 YYEEEE. The CDR3 is CASTLTGLAKFQETQYF. The DNA of the CDR3 is TGTGCCAGCACTTTGACGGGACTAGCCAAGTTTCAAGAGACCCAGTACTTC.

The chain recombines TRBV27 with TRBJ1-1; 11 bases match TRBD1. V lost 2 bases, J lost 5 bases, and 7 bases stayed unmatched. This CDR3 is 16 amino acids long. The germline CDR1 and CDR2 sequences are MNHEY and SMNVEV (reference sequence). CDR3 region: CASSLLGTGGRTEAFF. CDR3 in DNA: TGTGCCAGCAGTTTACTTGGGACAGGGGGTAGGACTGAAGCTTTCTTT.

The chain uses TRBV7-2 and TRBJ2-2; D is possibly TRBD2 (5 bases). The V gene lost 5 bases and the J gene lost 7 bases, with 14 bases spanning the gap. Germline V gene lookup returns CDR1 SGHTA and CDR2 FQGNSA. The CDR3 extends over 14 amino acids. CDR3 sequence reads: CASSRVPGGGELFF. The CDR3 DNA reads TGTGCCAGCAGCCGAGTCCCCGGAGGCGGGGAGCTGTTTTTT.

This rearrangement joins TRBV7-3 to TRBJ1-6; D might be TRBD1 (6 bases). Germline CDR1 and CDR2: SGHTA and FQGTGA. This CDR3 has 13 amino acids. V dropped 5 bases and J dropped 8 bases, with 10 bases sitting between them. CDR3 in amino acids: CASSKGGYSPLHF. CDR3 sequence (DNA): TGTGCCAGCAGCAAAGGGGGTTATTCACCCCTCCACTTT. Using reference TRBV7-3 and TRBJ1-6 for the parts outside the CDR3, the full variable domain is GAGVSQTPSNKVTEKGKYVELRCDPISGHTALYWYRQSLGQGPEFLIYFQGTGAADDSGLPNDRFFAVRPEGSVSTLKIQRTERGDSAVYLCASSKGGYSPLHFGNGTRLTVT.

The genes are TRBV7-6 and TRBJ2-1; 8 bases match TRBD2. The CDR3 covers 16 residues. The V gene end was trimmed by 6 bases and the J gene end by 4 bases; junction bases not matched to a gene: 11. Per germline, CDR1 SGHVS and CDR2 FNYEAQ. The CDR3 region is CASRANSGTLYNEQFF. For the CDR3, the DNA is TGTGCCAGCAGGGCCAATAGCGGGACCCTATACAATGAGCAGTTCTTC.

CDR3 in DNA: TGTGCCATATCAGGGGTTACGTCGGACGAGCAGTACTTC. Its translation: CAISGVTSDEQYF. The chain is built from TRBV10-3 and TRBJ2-7; a weak D match, TRBD1 (6 bases). This CDR3 contains 13 residues. Germline loops: CDR1 ENHRY, CDR2 SYGVKD. Trimming left V 9 bases short and J 5 bases short, with 17 bases between.

The gene calls are TRBV27 and TRBJ1-2; 7 positions match TRBD1. This CDR3 comprises 18 residues. CDR1 is MNHEY and CDR2 is SMNVEV in the germline V gene (reference sequence). Losses at the gene ends were 1 base for V and 0 bases for J; bases not matched to a gene: 11. In nucleotides, the CDR3 is TGTGCCAGCAGTTTATTTTCCACAGGGGCCCTAGCTAACTATGGCTACACCTTC. Translating gives CASSLFSTGALANYGYTF.

The CDR3 loop is CASSPGGGAEGYTF. CDR3 nucleotide sequence: TGTGCCAGCAGCCCCGGAGGGGGCGCGGAGGGCTACACCTTC. The gene calls are TRBV7-3 and TRBJ1-2, with TRBD1 identical over 7 bases. CDR3 length: 14 amino acids. The germline gives CDR1 SGHTA, CDR2 FQGTGA. The ends lost 5 bases at V and 8 bases at J; junction bases unmatched: 11.

The chain links TRBV7-9 to TRBJ2-6, with 12 bases aligning to TRBD1. CDR1 and CDR2 from the germline V gene are SEHNR and FQNEAQ (reference sequence). CDR3 size: 14 residues. Trimming at V came to 5 bases and at J to 13 bases, leaving 6 bases not matched to a gene. The CDR3 is CASSPGQGALVLTF. In DNA form, the CDR3 reads TGTGCCAGCAGCCCGGGACAGGGGGCGCTGGTCCTGACTTTC.

This chain uses TRBV7-6 with TRBJ1-1; D is unresolved. The CDR3 totals 14 residues. V was pared by 1 base and J by 5 bases, with 11 bases between. The V gene's germline CDR1 is SGHVS and CDR2 FNYEAQ. CDR3: CASSLEELKTEAFF. The DNA of the CDR3 is TGTGCCAGCAGCTTAGAAGAACTAAAAACTGAAGCTTTCTTT. Looking up the rest from reference TRBV7-6 and TRBJ1-1 gives the full variable domain: GAGVSQSPRYKVTKRGQDVALRCDPISGHVSLYWYRQALGQGPEFLTYFNYEAQQDKSGLPNDRFSAERPEGSISTLTIQRTEQRDSAMYRCASSLEELKTEAFFGQGTRLTVV.

The genes are TRBV6-1 and TRBJ2-2; 16 positions agree with TRBD2. This CDR3 spans 17 amino acids. Looked up from germline, CDR1 is MNHNS and CDR2 is SASEGT. V was pared by 2 bases and J by 8 bases, with 5 bases of the junction left unmatched. The CDR3 region is CASSERGLAGGLGELFF. The CDR3 nucleotides are TGTGCCAGCAGTGAAAGGGGACTAGCGGGAGGGTTGGGGGAGCTGTTTTTT.

This rearrangement joins TRBV5-4 to TRBJ2-1; 14 nucleotides align to TRBD2. Germline-derived CDR1 and CDR2 are SGHNT and YYREEE (reference sequence). This CDR3 spans 16 amino acids. With V trimmed by 4 bases and J by 9 bases, 9 bases remained unmatched. The CDR3 DNA sequence: TGTGCCAGCAGCCGTCCCGGGACTAGCGGGAGCGGTGAGCAGTTCTTC. The encoded protein is CASSRPGTSGSGEQFF.

This clone was observed a single time. The chain uses TRBV15 and TRBJ1-4, with D possibly TRBD1 on 5 matching bases. The CDR3 extends over 17 amino acids. In germline, CDR1 is LNHNV, CDR2 YYDKDF (reference sequence). The ends were cut back, 3 bases at V and 4 bases at J, with 18 bases in the middle. DNA for the CDR3: TGTGCCACCAGCAGCTGGGGCAACCCCGGGGGTAATGAAAAACTGTTTTTT. This codes for CATSSWGNPGGNEKLFF.

V is TRBV15 and J is TRBJ2-7, with a weak D call TRBD2 (5 bases). The V and J ends lost 2 bases and 0 bases respectively, with 17 bases between them. Germline CDR1 reads LNHNV; CDR2 reads YYDKDF (reference sequence). The CDR3 has 17 residues. The CDR3 nucleotides are TGTGCCACCAGCAGACCCCCGACTATCCGGAGCTCCTACGAGCAGTACTTC. It codes for CATSRPPTIRSSYEQYF.

This clone has just one count. V is TRBV27 and J is TRBJ2-6; D is perhaps TRBD1 (5 bases). This CDR3 spans 14 amino acids. Germline assignment: CDR1 MNHEY and CDR2 SMNVEV (reference sequence). V was pared by 6 bases and J by 2 bases, with 8 bases between. CDR3 loop: CASRGQAGANVLTF. The CDR3, as DNA: TGTGCCAGCAGGGGGCAGGCTGGGGCCAACGTCCTGACTTTC.

V usage is TRBV5-5 and J usage is TRBJ1-2; tentative D call: TRBD1 (6 bases). This CDR3 has 16 amino acids. V was trimmed by 4 bases and J by 6 bases, leaving 22 bases between them. CDR1 SGHKS and CDR2 YYEKEE come from the germline V gene (reference sequence). For the CDR3, the DNA is TGTGCCAGCAGCCTAACTTGGTATGGGACATTGGATGGCTACACCTTC. Translated: CASSLTWYGTLDGYTF. Full variable domain (missing parts from reference TRBV5-5 and TRBJ1-2): DAGVTQSPTHLIKTRGQQVTLRCSPISGHKSVSWYQQVLGQGPQFIFQYYEKEERGRGNFPDRFSARQFPNYSSELNVNALLLGDSALYLCASSLTWYGTLDGYTFGSGTRLTVV.

The chain combines TRBV7-7 with TRBJ2-1; the D gene is possibly TRBD2 (6 bases). The CDR3 is 13 amino acids. Trimming took 5 bases from V and 4 from J, leaving 9 bases between them. Germline values: CDR1 SSHAT, CDR2 FNYEAQ (reference sequence). The CDR3 sequence is CASSPSEYNEQFF. CDR3 sequence (DNA): TGTGCCAGCAGCCCTAGCGAGTACAATGAGCAGTTCTTC.

The J gene is TRBJ1-4, the V gene TRBV28; tentatively, D is TRBD1 (5 bases). The germline CDR1 and CDR2 sequences are MDHEN and SYDVKM. The CDR3 spans 13 residues. Between the trimmed V and J ends, which lost 7 bases and 10 bases, there was a span of 16 bases. The CDR3 spells CASIMGGAGKLFF. Here the CDR3 DNA reads TGTGCCAGCATCATGGGAGGGGCGGGAAAACTGTTTTTT.

CDR3 sequence: CASSALRGENYGYTF. CDR3 DNA sequence: TGTGCCAGCAGCGCCCTCAGGGGGGAGAACTATGGCTACACCTTC. The chain couples TRBV2 to TRBJ1-2, with 7 bases fitting TRBD1. Looked up from germline, CDR1 is SNHLY and CDR2 is FYNNEI. The ends lost 6 bases at V and 2 bases at J; junction bases unmatched: 9. The CDR3 has 15 amino acids.

The chain recombines TRBV7-8 with TRBJ1-5, with TRBD1 matching 8 bases. With 5 bases clipped from V and 3 bases from J, the junction kept 6 bases outside the gene matches. The germline V gene encodes CDR1 SGHVS and CDR2 FQNEAQ. The CDR3 length is 15 residues. The CDR3 region is CASSLTGANNQPQHF. CDR3 in DNA: TGTGCCAGCAGCCTGACAGGGGCGAACAATCAGCCCCAGCATTTT.

This clone was seen only a few times. The chain has TRBV29-1 and TRBJ2-1; TRBD2 agrees at 11 bases. Germline loops: CDR1 SQVTM, CDR2 ANQGSEA. J gave up 4 bases and V 7 bases, and 3 bases lay outside the gene matches. CDR3 length equals 13 residues. CDR3 DNA: TGCAGCGGGGGACTAGCGGAATACAATGAGCAGTTCTTC. It is translated as CSGGLAEYNEQFF.

This clone is a singleton in its sample. The chain joins TRBV10-2 to TRBJ1-2; 7 bases map to TRBD1. Germline loops: CDR1 WSHSY, CDR2 SAAADI. V dropped 0 bases and J dropped 6; count of bases not matched to a gene: 7. This CDR3 region has 15 residues. CDR3: CASSESGPGGNGYTF. CDR3 nucleotides: TGCGCCAGCAGTGAGTCAGGACCAGGGGGGAATGGCTACACCTTC.